What follows is one T cell receptor (beta chain) and its context. The assay was immunoSEQ multiplex PCR, and TCRdb's table has in-frame clones only and misses some. The sample comprises approximately 500,000 clones, about 89% of which are singletons, and 7.5% to 9% rests with the top ten. During active infection, Seattle patients enrolled and were then monitored through disease. This entry is derived from a study of blood T cell repertoires in COVID-19. Study at large: Acute and convalescent COVID-19 specimens originated in the United States, Italy and Spain. T cells, B-cell-depleted T cells, or PBMCs supplied cDNA or gDNA.

Sequencing was done on a sample of peripheral blood. This TCR derives from a woman in her forties or fifties with COVID-19, enrolled during active disease.

The CDR3 DNA sequence: TGTGCCAGCAGCTTTACCGCCTTTCAGCGGGGGGCCTTGAACACCGGGGAGCTGTTTTTT. It codes for CASSFTAFQRGALNTGELFF. The rearrangement joins TRBV7-4 to TRBJ2-2, with 9 bases that match TRBD2. The germline V gene has CDR1 SGHVT and CDR2 SQSDAQ. The V and J ends lost 3 bases and 1 base, in that order; junction bases with no gene match: 15. This CDR3 region has 20 residues.